The T cell receptor beta chain under discussion was sequenced for a study of shared clonotypes between healthy human individuals. V trimming: 4 bases; J trimming: 2 bases; junction bases outside the gene matches: 4. CDR1 is SGHKS, CDR2 YYEKEE, per germline (reference sequence). The CDR3 runs to 14 residues. Assay used: immunoSEQ multiplex PCR; TCRdb lists only in-frame clones, some missing. The table shows about half a million clones, with 81% occurring only once. The chain is built from TRBV5-5 and TRBJ2-7, with 9 nucleotides matching TRBD1. Material for sequencing was PBMCs. The source is a woman in her 40s in good health. Some clones in this sample may be carry-over from other donors' samples. The CDR3 is CASSIQGAPYEQYF. DNA for the CDR3: TGTGCCAGCAGCATACAGGGGGCTCCCTACGAGCAGTACTTC.